The rows below give T cell receptor beta chains drawn from one sample of a study of cytomegalovirus exposure and HLA in healthy donors. Clones were read by immunoSEQ multiplex PCR, and TCRdb kept only the in-frame ones, dropping some. The data hold 150,000 to 200,000 clones, with around nine tenths observed a single time. The sequenced material came from PBMCs. The source is a woman between 25 and 40 years old in good health and CMV-seronegative. The CDR3 runs from the conserved cysteine through the conserved F or W. D genes are given only for firm matches. A row's size may be missing; if present it is once, few, many or a size class.

clone_size cdr3_length d_call j_call v_call cdr3_aa cdr3_nt
- 15 TRBD1 TRBJ2-7 TRBV6-1 CASGLDRGLKYEQYF TGTGCCAGCGGTTTAGACAGGGGGCTTAAGTACGAGCAGTACTTC
- 15 TRBD1 TRBJ1-1 TRBV5-1 CASSSGQDVNTEAFF TGCGCCAGCAGCAGCGGACAGGACGTGAACACTGAAGCTTTCTTT
few 15 TRBD1 TRBJ1-4 TRBV5-1 CASSLPGQGNEKLFF TGCGCCAGCAGCTTACCGGGACAGGGCAATGAAAAACTGTTTTTT
- 16 TRBD1 TRBJ2-2 TRBV5-1 CASSLHRGLDTGELFF TGCGCCAGCAGCTTACACAGGGGGCTAGACACCGGGGAGCTGTTTTTT
- 14 - TRBJ2-5 TRBV4-3 CASSQGRRQETQYF TGCGCCAGCAGCCAAGGTCGTCGGCAAGAGACCCAGTACTTC
- 13 - TRBJ1-4 TRBV7-9 CASSLAGGVELFF TGTGCCAGCAGCTTAGCGGGGGGGGTCGAGCTGTTTTTT
- 12 - TRBJ1-1 TRBV2 CARGEGNTEAFF TGTGCCCGGGGGGAGGGGAACACTGAAGCTTTCTTT
few 13 TRBD2 TRBJ2-7 TRBV6-6 CASSASGAYEQYF TGTGCCAGCTCGGCTAGCGGGGCGTACGAGCAGTACTTC
- 15 TRBD1 TRBJ1-2 TRBV7-8 CASSFSKTGVYGYTF TGTGCCAGCAGTTTTTCAAAGACAGGGGTCTATGGCTACACCTTC
- 17 TRBD2 TRBJ2-7 TRBV7-8 CASSLVGGAGGRYEQYF TGTGCCAGCAGCTTAGTTGGGGGGGCGGGAGGGAGGTACGAGCAGTACTTC
- 15 - TRBJ1-6 TRBV5-4 CASSRGTGNNSPLHF TGTGCCAGCAGCCGCGGGACGGGAAATAATTCACCCCTCCACTTT
- 13 - TRBJ2-2 TRBV6-5 CASSSVQGRQLFF TGTGCCAGCAGTTCAGTCCAGGGTCGGCAGCTGTTTTTT
- 13 - TRBJ2-5 TRBV7-6 CASTAGRGETQYF TGTGCCAGCACGGCGGGCCGAGGAGAGACCCAGTACTTC
once 16 - TRBJ1-3 TRBV9 CASSVYDSSSGNTIYF TGTGCCAGCAGCGTTTATGACAGTTCCTCTGGAAACACCATATATTTT
- 15 TRBD2 TRBJ2-1 TRBV5-4 CASSINSGVYNEQFF TGTGCCAGCAGCATAAATAGCGGGGTCTACAATGAGCAGTTCTTC
- 16 TRBD1 TRBJ2-2 TRBV5-1 CASSLGDRGTTGELFF TGCGCCAGCAGCTTGGGGGACAGGGGGACCACCGGGGAGCTGTTTTTT
- 13 - TRBJ1-6 TRBV6-6 CASSFISPPPLHF TGTGCCAGCAGTTTTATATCTCCCCCACCCCTCCACTTT
- 13 TRBD2 TRBJ2-1 TRBV7-6 CASSATLAGGPIF TGTGCCAGCAGCGCCACACTAGCGGGAGGGCCCATCTTC
- 14 - TRBJ1-1 TRBV25-1 CASSESILNTEAFF TGTGCCAGCAGTGAATCCATCCTGAACACTGAAGCTTTCTTT
- 12 - TRBJ2-7 TRBV5-1 CASRTNTGEQYF TGCGCCAGCAGGACTAACACGGGGGAGCAGTACTTC
- 16 TRBD2 TRBJ2-1 TRBV10-3 CAISESPGLAGTEQFF TGTGCCATCAGTGAGTCCCCCGGACTAGCGGGAACTGAGCAGTTCTTC
- 14 - TRBJ2-5 TRBV5-1 CATRPQDGRETQYF TGCGCCACCCGCCCACAGGATGGGCGGGAGACCCAGTACTTC
- 17 TRBD2 TRBJ2-3 TRBV7-9 CASSLEGTSGNADTQYF TGTGCCAGCAGCTTAGAGGGGACTAGCGGGAATGCAGATACGCAGTATTTT
- 12 - TRBJ1-2 TRBV28 CASSLIGYGYTF TGTGCCAGCAGTTTAATCGGCTATGGCTACACCTTC
- 14 - TRBJ1-3 TRBV7-8 CASSSGSSGNTIYF TGTGCCAGCAGCTCCGGGAGCTCTGGAAACACCATATATTTT
few 14 - TRBJ1-2 TRBV6-1 CASDPRGRGYGYTF TGTGCCAGCGACCCCAGAGGGCGAGGGTATGGCTACACCTTC